This TCR beta chain was sequenced for a study of cytomegalovirus exposure and HLA in healthy donors. Study context: Earlier results showed 117 million unique TCR beta sequences derived from 150 million to 200 million T cells.

General observations from the study: Fewer than 20,000 TCR beta sequences were associated with HLA alleles at 0.05 false discovery rate in a later analysis.

The PCR used 60 Vbeta and 13 Jbeta primers. TCRdb's copy holds only in-frame clones and misses some; the assay was immunoSEQ multiplex PCR. The table has more than 150,000 clones, around three quarters seen once; the top ten hold 1.5% to 2%. About this clone: Its antigen remains unidentified.

The CDR3 is 11 residues long. Between the trimmed V and J ends, which lost 2 bases and 2 bases, there was a span of 4 bases. The V gene's germline CDR1 is GTSNPN and CDR2 SVGIG (reference sequence). The source is a woman aged 25-40 years in good health and CMV-seronegative. The chain recombines TRBV30 with TRBJ2-7; no firm D call. Sequences were obtained from PBMCs. The CDR3: CAWSQTYEQYF. CDR3 DNA sequence: TGTGCCTGGAGTCAGACCTACGAGCAGTACTTC. Full variable domain (missing parts from reference TRBV30 and TRBJ2-7): SQTIHQWPATLVQPVGSPLSLECTVEGTSNPNLYWYRQAAGRGLQLLFYSVGIGQISSEVPQNLSASRPQDRQFILSSKKLLLSDSGFYLCAWSQTYEQYFGPGTRLTVT.